These 25 T cell receptor beta chains share one sample of origin, sequenced in a study of lymphopenia after photon versus proton radiotherapy. Some clones are missing from TCRdb's copy, which holds only in-frame ones; the method was immunoSEQ multiplex PCR. The data show some 64,000 clones, with about 90% seen just once and about 13% held by the top ten. The specimen comprised peripheral blood, sampled from a patient treated with proton-based radiotherapy. These receptors were taken from a man at least 80 years old with esophageal cancer.

This rearrangement joins TRBV6-1 to TRBJ1-2, with 10 bases matching TRBD1. V trimming: 3 bases; J trimming: 5 bases; junction bases outside the gene matches: 12. CDR3 size: 17 residues. CDR1 is MNHNS and CDR2 is SASEGT in the germline V gene. The CDR3 DNA reads as TGTGCCAGCAGTGATTGGACAGGGGGAGCGCGTAGGTATGGCTACACCTTC. This translates into CASSDWTGGARRYGYTF.

The DNA for the CDR3 is TGCGCCAGCAGCCTGGGACAGGGCTTTCAGCCCCAGCATTTT. Encoded protein: CASSLGQGFQPQHF. This sequence joins TRBV5-1 and TRBJ1-5; 9 bases agree with TRBD1. Germline trimming cut 4 bases from V and 6 bases from J; bases unmatched to any gene: 5. The CDR3 covers 14 residues. CDR1 is SGHRS and CDR2 is YFSETQ in the germline V gene.

Written as DNA, the CDR3 is TGTGCCAGTAGTCCAGGACAGGGCCACTACGAGCAGTACTTC. Protein: CASSPGQGHYEQYF. The J gene is TRBJ2-7, the V gene TRBV19; TRBD1 matches at 8 bases. Germline CDR1 LNHDA, CDR2 SQIVND (reference sequence). The CDR3 is 14 amino acids. V trimming: 5 bases; J trimming: 3 bases; junction bases outside the gene matches: 6.

The chain couples TRBV18 to TRBJ2-1, with 9 bases identical to TRBD2. Germline V CDR1 and CDR2: KGHSH, LQKENI. V lost 2 bases and J lost 7; bases outside the gene matches: 0. The CDR3 loop spans 13 amino acids. In DNA, the CDR3 is TGTGCCAGCTCACCAACTAGCGGGAATGAGCAGTTCTTC. Translation gives CASSPTSGNEQFF.

The gene calls are TRBV11-3 and TRBJ1-1; D uncertain. The germline V gene encodes CDR1 SGHNT and CDR2 YENEEA. This CDR3 spans 14 amino acids. The ends were cut back, 2 bases at V and 0 bases at J, with 7 bases in the middle. As DNA, the CDR3 is TGTGCCAGCAGCTTATCTGGGATGAACACTGAAGCTTTCTTT. Protein sequence: CASSLSGMNTEAFF.

This chain uses TRBV4-1 with TRBJ2-1; 11 nucleotides agree with TRBD2. The V gene end was trimmed by 1 base and the J gene end by 9 bases; junction bases not matched to a gene: 8. The CDR3 has 16 residues. CDR1 is MGHRA, CDR2 YSYEKL, per germline. The CDR3 loop is CASSQGASGGIREQFF. CDR3 sequence (DNA): TGCGCCAGCAGCCAAGGGGCTAGCGGGGGGATCCGTGAGCAGTTCTTC.

The chain combines TRBV28 with TRBJ2-1; D is uncertain. The germline V gene encodes CDR1 MDHEN and CDR2 SYDVKM. CDR3 size: 17 residues. V lost 6 bases to trimming and J lost 4 bases, with 22 bases between them. The CDR3 here is CASRYEPYLRSYNEQFF. The CDR3 bases are TGTGCCAGCAGATACGAACCCTACCTACGATCTTACAATGAGCAGTTCTTC.

The CDR3 spells CASSQSLAGGLGELFF. The CDR3 DNA follows: TGCGCCAGCAGCCAGAGCCTAGCGGGAGGACTCGGGGAGCTGTTTTTT. The chain has TRBV4-3 and TRBJ2-2, with TRBD2 matching 11 bases. The CDR3 has 16 residues. The V and J ends lost 3 bases and 7 bases, in that order; junction bases with no gene match: 7. Germline CDR1 is LGHNA and CDR2 is YSLEER.

The genes are TRBV6-1 and TRBJ1-1; D unclear. V lost 3 bases to trimming and J lost 5 bases, with 19 bases between them. This CDR3 spans 16 amino acids. Germline lookup yields CDR1 MNHNS and CDR2 SASEGT. This chain's CDR3 is CASSEFMFRVGTEAFF. The CDR3 DNA reads TGTGCCAGCAGTGAGTTTATGTTCCGGGTTGGTACTGAAGCTTTCTTT.

V and J are TRBV5-1 and TRBJ2-7; perhaps TRBD1 as D (6 bases). The V gene lost 2 bases and the J gene lost 2 bases, with 14 bases spanning the gap. CDR1 is SGHRS and CDR2 is YFSETQ in the germline V gene. CDR3 length: 15 amino acids. CDR3 sequence: CASSFQGQGPYEQYF. CDR3 nucleotide sequence: TGCGCCAGCAGCTTCCAGGGGCAGGGCCCCTACGAGCAGTACTTC.

This rearrangement joins TRBV14 to TRBJ2-7; D uncertain. The V end lost 1 base, the J end lost 4 bases, and 2 bases lay between the germline ends. The CDR3 consists of 11 residues. CDR1 is SGHDN and CDR2 is FVKESK in the germline V gene. The CDR3 DNA is TGTGCCAGCAGCCAAGGGTACGAGCAGTACTTC. Encoded protein: CASSQGYEQYF.

J is TRBJ2-1 and V is TRBV18; 8 positions match TRBD1. This CDR3 region has 13 residues. In germline, CDR1 is KGHSH, CDR2 LQKENI. Trimming took 6 bases from V and 5 from J; bases not matched to a gene: 3. CDR3 bases: TGTGCCAGCTCGTTGGACAGGGACAATGAGCAGTTCTTC. Amino acid sequence: CASSLDRDNEQFF.

The chain links TRBV7-2 to TRBJ1-1; a possible D gene is TRBD1 (6 bases). This CDR3 is 15 amino acids long. Germline assignment: CDR1 SGHTA and CDR2 FQGNSA. V shed 3 bases and J shed 1 base, with 12 bases lying between them. The CDR3 is CASSLVGGPNTEAFF. As DNA, the CDR3 is TGTGCCAGCAGCTTGGTCGGGGGGCCGAACACTGAAGCTTTCTTT.

V and J are TRBV15 and TRBJ2-7; D possibly corresponds to TRBD1 (5 bases). V dropped 3 bases and J dropped 0 bases, with 9 bases sitting between them. The germline gives CDR1 LNHNV, CDR2 YYDKDF (reference sequence). The CDR3 runs to 14 residues. The CDR3 loop is CATSSGQVSYEQYF. CDR3 DNA sequence: TGTGCCACCAGCAGCGGACAAGTCTCCTACGAGCAGTACTTC.

V gene TRBV19 combines with J gene TRBJ1-1; 7 nucleotides match TRBD1. The CDR3 sequence is 14 residues long. V lost 3 bases and J lost 0; bases outside the gene matches: 1. CDR1 and CDR2 from the germline V gene are LNHDA and SQIVND (reference sequence). The CDR3 reads CASSMTGMNTEAFF. The CDR3, as DNA: TGTGCCAGTAGTATGACAGGGATGAACACTGAAGCTTTCTTT.

CDR3 sequence reads: CASSLGGTNEKLFF. The CDR3, as DNA: TGTGCCAGCAGTTTAGGTGGAACTAATGAAAAACTGTTTTTT. The genes are TRBV27 and TRBJ1-4, with unresolved D. The CDR3 spans 14 residues. The germline CDR1 and CDR2 sequences are MNHEY and SMNVEV (reference sequence). The V end was cut by 2 bases, the J end by 1 base, with 5 bases between.

The chain carries TRBV11-3 and TRBJ2-1, with 11 bases fitting TRBD2. The CDR3 totals 16 residues. Germline V gene lookup returns CDR1 SGHNT and CDR2 YENEEA. Trimming cost V 1 base and J 5 bases; bases outside gene matches: 4. The DNA of the CDR3 is TGTGCCAGCAGCTTAGGGACTAGCGGGCCTGACAATGAGCAGTTCTTC. It is translated as CASSLGTSGPDNEQFF. Full variable domain (remainder filled in from reference TRBV11-3 and TRBJ2-1): EAGVVQSPRYKIIEKKQPVAFWCNPISGHNTLYWYLQNLGQGPELLIRYENEEAVDDSQLPKDRFSAERLKGVDSTLKIQPAELGDSAVYLCASSLGTSGPDNEQFFGPGTRLTVL.

The chain carries TRBV6-5 and TRBJ2-3; D may be TRBD2 (6 bases). The V and J ends lost 2 bases and 0 bases respectively, with 12 bases between them. The CDR3 is 16 amino acids. Germline lookup yields CDR1 MNHEY and CDR2 SVGAGI. The CDR3 spells CASSYRFGTSTDTQYF. CDR3 in DNA: TGTGCCAGCAGTTACCGTTTCGGGACTAGCACAGATACGCAGTATTTT.

The chain has TRBV30 and TRBJ2-2; the D gene could be TRBD1 or TRBD2 (5 bases each). V was trimmed by 3 bases and J by 1 base, leaving 9 bases between them. Germline CDR1 reads GTSNPN; CDR2 reads SVGIG (reference sequence). The CDR3 covers 14 residues. CDR3 protein: CAWSGAGNTGELFF. In DNA form, the CDR3 reads TGTGCCTGGAGCGGGGCCGGGAACACCGGGGAGCTGTTTTTT. The variable domain in full, completed from reference TRBV30 and TRBJ2-2, reads SQTIHQWPATLVQPVGSPLSLECTVEGTSNPNLYWYRQAAGRGLQLLFYSVGIGQISSEVPQNLSASRPQDRQFILSSKKLLLSDSGFYLCAWSGAGNTGELFFGEGSRLTVL.

The chain couples TRBV2 to TRBJ2-1; D is ambiguous. The CDR3 spans 13 residues. Germline V lookup: CDR1 SNHLY, CDR2 FYNNEI. Trimming stripped 6 bases from V and 5 bases from J, with 11 bases between. Here the CDR3 reads CASSSNINNEQFF. CDR3 sequence (DNA): TGTGCCAGCAGCAGTAACATTAACAATGAGCAGTTCTTC.

V and J are TRBV18 and TRBJ2-7; 8 bases are shared with TRBD2. J lost 2 bases, V lost 3 bases, and 6 bases had no gene match. CDR3 length: 15 amino acids. From germline, CDR1 is KGHSH and CDR2 LQKENI. Here the CDR3 reads CASSPPGLEPYEQYF. The CDR3 nucleotides are TGTGCCAGCTCACCCCCGGGACTAGAACCCTACGAGCAGTACTTC.

The chain combines TRBV9 with TRBJ2-5; D call uncertain. Trimming left V 4 bases short and J 3 bases short, with 16 bases between. Germline V gene sequence: CDR1 SGDLS, CDR2 YYNGEE. CDR3 length: 15 residues. CDR3 loop: CASSPFVGPEETQYF. The CDR3 DNA is TGTGCCAGCAGCCCTTTTGTAGGGCCAGAAGAGACCCAGTACTTC.

J is TRBJ2-5 and V is TRBV7-9; D might be TRBD1 (6 bases). CDR1 is SEHNR, CDR2 FQNEAQ, per germline (reference sequence). This CDR3 comprises 14 residues. V was cut by 7 bases and J by 5 bases, with 17 bases left in between. The CDR3 here is CASNLGTNWETQYF. CDR3 in DNA: TGTGCCAGCAACCTTGGGACAAATTGGGAGACCCAGTACTTC.

The gene calls are TRBV5-4 and TRBJ2-1, with D maybe TRBD2 (6 bases). The CDR3 consists of 15 residues. Trimming cost V 2 bases and J 5 bases, with 14 bases left between them. CDR1 and CDR2 (germline): SGHNT, YYREEE (reference sequence). The CDR3 bases are TGTGCCAGCAGCTTTAGGAGGGGAAGGAACAATGAGCAGTTCTTC. The encoded protein is CASSFRRGRNNEQFF.

The chain has TRBV27 and TRBJ2-7; D may be TRBD2 (7 bases). Germline V gene sequence: CDR1 MNHEY, CDR2 SMNVEV (reference sequence). The CDR3 length is 14 residues. V was shortened by 6 bases and J by 3 bases, with 15 bases between the two germline ends. CDR3 sequence: CASSPGGRGYEQYF. Written as DNA, the CDR3 is TGTGCCAGCAGCCCGGGGGGCCGCGGCTACGAGCAGTACTTC.